Following are 2 T cell receptor beta chains from one sample sequenced in a study of T cells in Graves' hyperthyroidism and ophthalmopathy. What was amplified from RNA transcripts were TCR beta CDR3 regions. First-round RT-PCR of the TCR CDR3 relied on the HTBI primer set. Using its own MiXCR run on the multiplex PCR reads, TCRdb lists one record per CDR3 protein. The sample yields under 450,000 distinct CDR3 sequences, less than 20% seen once. Sequenced sample: blood. The receptors shown here come from a young woman with Graves' hyperthyroidism.

This clonotype was seen repeatedly, ten times or more. The chain links TRBV7-2 to TRBJ2-2, with 7 bases identical to TRBD1. The junction had 3 bases not matched to a gene; V was cut back by 3 bases and J by 8 bases. This CDR3 has 13 residues. CDR1 is SGHTA and CDR2 is FQGNSA in the germline V gene. As DNA, the CDR3 is TGTGCCAGCAGCTTCACAGGGGAGGGGGAGCTGTTTTTT. Its protein product is CASSFTGEGELFF.

This clonotype was counted many times. The chain employs TRBV10-1 and TRBJ2-2; D gene unclear. The CDR3 length is 13 residues. Germline loops: CDR1 WNHNN, CDR2 SYGVQD (reference sequence). The V and J ends lost 4 bases and 6 bases respectively, with 9 bases between them. CDR3 sequence reads: CASSGGIAGELFF. CDR3 coding DNA: TGCGCCAGCAGTGGGGGTATCGCCGGGGAGCTGTTTTTT.